A selection of T cell receptor beta chains follows, all from one sample in a study of CD8 T cells in ankylosing spondylitis. TCRdb reprocessed the 5' RACE reads with MiXCR, giving one entry per CDR3 protein. The repertoire holds a few hundred thousand distinct CDR3 sequences, with 15% to 20% as singletons. The sequenced sample was blood, either unsorted or a sorted T cell fraction (not recorded which). The source is a male donor with ankylosing spondylitis or in good health (not recorded which). Both conserved end residues are part of each CDR3. A D gene is named only where the DNA matches it firmly. Size tells how often a clone was seen (once, few, many) or the class of an expanded clone, and some rows leave it out.

J gene: TRBJ2-3; D gene: TRBD2; clone size: many; V gene: TRBV5-1; CDR3 DNA: TGCGCCAGCAGCTCACCCGGGACTAGCGTAACAGATACGCAGTATTTT; CDR3 protein: CASSSPGTSVTDTQYF
J gene: TRBJ2-1; D gene: NA; clone size: NA; V gene: TRBV29-1; CDR3 DNA: TGCAGCGCCGAGAGCCCAGCTTACAATGAGCAGTTCTTC; CDR3 protein: CSAESPAYNEQFF
J gene: TRBJ2-7; D gene: NA; clone size: NA; V gene: TRBV4-1; CDR3 DNA: TGCGCCAGCAGCCAGGGAGACAGCCCCGCGTTAGGCGAGCAGTACTTC; CDR3 protein: CASSQGDSPALGEQYF
J gene: TRBJ2-7; D gene: TRBD2; clone size: few; V gene: TRBV4-1; CDR3 DNA: TGCGCCAGCAGCCCAGAACAGCGGGAGAACTACGAGCAGTACTTC; CDR3 protein: CASSPEQRENYEQYF
J gene: TRBJ2-4; D gene: NA; clone size: NA; V gene: TRBV27; CDR3 DNA: TGTGCCAGCAGTTTATACAGGGAGGGCAAAAACATTCAGTACTTC; CDR3 protein: CASSLYREGKNIQYF
J gene: TRBJ2-7; D gene: NA; clone size: many; V gene: TRBV10-3; CDR3 DNA: TGTGCCATCAGTGAGACTGACAGTACTACAGAGCAGTACTTC; CDR3 protein: CAISETDSTTEQYF
J gene: TRBJ2-2; D gene: NA; clone size: NA; V gene: TRBV6-5; CDR3 DNA: TGTGCCAGCAGTTCGGGACTCAACACCGGGGAGCTGTTTTTT; CDR3 protein: CASSSGLNTGELFF
J gene: TRBJ1-1; D gene: NA; clone size: few; V gene: TRBV11-2; CDR3 DNA: TGTGCCAGCAGCCCTAGTATGAACACTGAAGCTTTCTTT; CDR3 protein: CASSPSMNTEAFF
J gene: TRBJ2-2; D gene: NA; clone size: few; V gene: TRBV5-1; CDR3 DNA: TGCGCCAGCAGCTTGGACCTGGACAGGGCGGGAGCCGGGGAGCTGTTTTTT; CDR3 protein: CASSLDLDRAGAGELFF
J gene: TRBJ2-7; D gene: NA; clone size: NA; V gene: TRBV6-2/TRBV6-3; CDR3 DNA: TGTGCCAGCAGTTCACACAGCCCCAGGGAGGCCTACGAGCAGTACTTC; CDR3 protein: CASSSHSPREAYEQYF
J gene: TRBJ2-1; D gene: TRBD1; clone size: many; V gene: TRBV10-3; CDR3 DNA: TGTGCCATCAGTGAGTCGAATATGCGGTACAGGGGCGGTGAGCAGTTCTTC; CDR3 protein: CAISESNMRYRGGEQFF
J gene: TRBJ2-3; D gene: NA; clone size: few; V gene: TRBV12-3/TRBV12-4; CDR3 DNA: TGTGCCAGCAGTACGTGGCCCGCGGGCACAGATACGCAGTATTTT; CDR3 protein: CASSTWPAGTDTQYF
J gene: TRBJ2-2; D gene: TRBD2; clone size: NA; V gene: TRBV29-1; CDR3 DNA: TGCAGCGTTGCGGCGGGAGCTTCCGGGGAGCTGTTTTTT; CDR3 protein: CSVAAGASGELFF
J gene: TRBJ2-7; D gene: NA; clone size: NA; V gene: TRBV30; CDR3 DNA: TGTGCCTGGAGTGTACAACAGGTCAACGAGCAGTACTTC; CDR3 protein: CAWSVQQVNEQYF
J gene: TRBJ2-7; D gene: TRBD2; clone size: few; V gene: TRBV7-6; CDR3 DNA: TGTGCCAGCAGCATACTGGGCGGGAGCTACGAGCAGTACTTC; CDR3 protein: CASSILGGSYEQYF
J gene: TRBJ1-1; D gene: TRBD1; clone size: NA; V gene: TRBV27; CDR3 DNA: TGTGCCAGCAGTTCCCGACAGGGGAACACTGAAGCTTTCTTT; CDR3 protein: CASSSRQGNTEAFF
J gene: TRBJ2-1; D gene: TRBD2; clone size: NA; V gene: TRBV5-4; CDR3 DNA: TGTGCCAGCAGCTCCGGACTAGCGGGATACGAGCAGTTCTTC; CDR3 protein: CASSSGLAGYEQFF
J gene: TRBJ2-7; D gene: NA; clone size: many; V gene: TRBV6-5; CDR3 DNA: TGTGCCAGCAGTTTATTGGGACCATACGAGCAGTACTTC; CDR3 protein: CASSLLGPYEQYF
J gene: TRBJ1-4; D gene: TRBD1; clone size: NA; V gene: TRBV27; CDR3 DNA: TGTGCCAGCAGTCCAAACAGGGGGGGCGCTGAAAAACTGTTTTTT; CDR3 protein: CASSPNRGGAEKLFF
J gene: TRBJ1-4; D gene: NA; clone size: NA; V gene: TRBV4-3; CDR3 DNA: TGCGCCAGCAGCCCTTCGGGGGGTAATGAAAAACTGTTTTTT; CDR3 protein: CASSPSGGNEKLFF
J gene: TRBJ2-7; D gene: TRBD2; clone size: few; V gene: TRBV4-1; CDR3 DNA: TGCGCCAGCAGCCCGGTCACGACTAGCGCCTCCTACGAGCAGTACTTC; CDR3 protein: CASSPVTTSASYEQYF
J gene: TRBJ2-7; D gene: NA; clone size: NA; V gene: TRBV12-3/TRBV12-4; CDR3 DNA: TGTGCCAGCAGTTTTATCCAGGATTACGAGCAGTACTTC; CDR3 protein: CASSFIQDYEQYF
J gene: TRBJ2-1; D gene: NA; clone size: few; V gene: TRBV11-2; CDR3 DNA: TGTGCCAGCAGCGGCCGGGACTTTCGCTACAATGAGCAGTTCTTC; CDR3 protein: CASSGRDFRYNEQFF
J gene: TRBJ2-2; D gene: TRBD1; clone size: NA; V gene: TRBV7-3; CDR3 DNA: TGTGCCAGCAGCCCGGGACAGGGAGGAGGCGGGGAGCTGTTTTTT; CDR3 protein: CASSPGQGGGGELFF
J gene: TRBJ2-4; D gene: TRBD2; clone size: NA; V gene: TRBV9; CDR3 DNA: TGTGCCAGCAGCGTAGGTCTAGCGGGAACCAAAAACATTCAGTACTTC; CDR3 protein: CASSVGLAGTKNIQYF